A single sample gave rise to the 10 T cell receptor beta chains below, sequenced in a study of T cell responses to AZD1222 COVID-19 vaccine. Assay: immunoSEQ multiplex PCR; the TCRdb copy retains only in-frame clones and omits some. The table includes about 150,000 clones, 89% detected once. The sample was peripheral blood, taken on day 0 of AZD1222 vaccination. Receptor source: an adult in good health.

This rearrangement joins TRBV5-1 to TRBJ1-2; unclear D gene. Trimming took 0 bases from V and 3 from J, leaving 6 bases between them. Germline V lookup: CDR1 SGHRS, CDR2 YFSETQ. This CDR3 has 13 amino acids. CDR3 DNA: TGCGCCAGCAGCTTGGGGCAGTACTATGGCTACACCTTC. Residues: CASSLGQYYGYTF.

The chain combines TRBV6-5 with TRBJ2-6; D is ambiguous. Trimming pared 8 bases from V and 0 bases from J, leaving 11 bases between. The germline V gene encodes CDR1 MNHEY and CDR2 SVGAGI. CDR3 size: 15 residues. CDR3 residues: CASAVAPSGANVLTF. The CDR3 region has the DNA TGTGCCAGCGCTGTTGCCCCCTCTGGGGCCAACGTCCTGACTTTC.

This clone has only one observation. V and J are TRBV7-6 and TRBJ1-1, with D unresolved. The CDR3 consists of 13 residues. Germline assignment: CDR1 SGHVS and CDR2 FNYEAQ. The germline V and J ends were trimmed by 4 bases and 8 bases, with 14 bases remaining between them. CDR3 protein: CASSSTLLTEAFF. The CDR3 DNA is TGTGCCAGCAGCTCCACTCTATTGACAGAAGCTTTCTTT.

The rearrangement links TRBV28 to TRBJ1-6; D is ambiguous. This CDR3 comprises 15 residues. V dropped 6 bases and J dropped 4 bases, with 13 bases sitting between them. Looked up from germline, CDR1 is MDHEN and CDR2 is SYDVKM. CDR3 sequence (DNA): TGTGCCAGCAGACCCCGGACCGCGTATAATTCACCCCTCCACTTT. It translates to CASRPRTAYNSPLHF.

The chain employs TRBV5-1 and TRBJ2-5; 9 bases agree with TRBD2. Germline CDR1 SGHRS, CDR2 YFSETQ. V gave up 6 bases and J gave up 5 bases; unmatched junction bases: 8. The length of the CDR3 is 14 residues. CDR3: CASKIAGVLETQYF. DNA of the CDR3: TGCGCCAGCAAGATAGCGGGAGTTTTGGAGACCCAGTACTTC.

The V call is TRBV4-2, the J call TRBJ2-3, with 10 bases aligning to TRBD1. Per germline, CDR1 LGHNA and CDR2 YNFKEQ. J gave up 3 bases and V 6 bases, and 6 bases lay outside the gene matches. CDR3 length: 15 residues. CDR3: CASSLGTGETDTQYF. CDR3 in DNA: TGTGCCAGCAGTCTTGGGACAGGGGAAACAGATACGCAGTATTTT.

V gene TRBV19 combines with J gene TRBJ1-1; a possible D gene is TRBD1 (5 bases). Trimming cost V 6 bases and J 0 bases, with 14 bases left between them. Germline loops: CDR1 LNHDA, CDR2 SQIVND (reference sequence). This CDR3 is 15 amino acids long. CDR3 sequence reads: CASSPDRTLNTEAFF. In DNA form, the CDR3 reads TGTGCCAGTAGCCCCGACAGAACCTTGAACACTGAAGCTTTCTTT.

J is TRBJ2-7 and V is TRBV28; tentative D call: TRBD1 (5 bases). The CDR3 is 13 residues long. V was shortened by 2 bases and J by 4 bases, with 9 bases between the two germline ends. Germline V gives CDR1 MDHEN, CDR2 SYDVKM. Here the CDR3 DNA reads TGTGCCAGCAGTTTAGACAGTCTATACGAGCAGTACTTC. It translates to CASSLDSLYEQYF. Using reference TRBV28 and TRBJ2-7 for the parts outside the CDR3, the full variable domain is DVKVTQSSRYLVKRTGEKVFLECVQDMDHENMFWYRQDPGLGLRLIYFSYDVKMKEKGDIPEGYSVSREKKERFSLILESASTNQTSMYLCASSLDSLYEQYFGPGTRLTVT.

The rearrangement uses TRBV9 and TRBJ1-1; the match to TRBD1 covers 8 bases. V lost 3 bases, J lost 5 bases, and 6 bases stayed unmatched. Per germline, CDR1 SGDLS and CDR2 YYNGEE. The CDR3 length is 14 residues. The CDR3 sequence is CASSGTGQSTEAFF. DNA of the CDR3: TGTGCCAGCAGCGGGACAGGGCAGAGTACTGAAGCTTTCTTT.

Points on this clone: Different DNA sequences within this sample yield the same CDR3. The chain is built from TRBV18 and TRBJ2-7; the D is unclear. V lost 6 bases, J lost 0 bases, and 6 bases lay in between. Germline CDR1 reads KGHSH; CDR2 reads LQKENI. The CDR3 is 12 residues long. CDR3 protein: CASSPDSYEQYF. The CDR3 DNA sequence: TGTGCCAGCTCTCCCGACTCCTACGAGCAGTACTTC. Looking up the rest from reference TRBV18 and TRBJ2-7 gives the full variable domain: NAGVMQNPRHLVRRRGQEARLRCSPMKGHSHVYWYRQLPEEGLKFMVYLQKENIIDESGMPKERFSAEFPKEGPSILRIQQVVRGDSAAYFCASSPDSYEQYFGPGTRLTVT.